What follows are 16 T cell receptor beta chains derived from one specimen sequenced in a study of CD8 T cells in Susac syndrome. The RNA input was 0.5 to 1 ug, and it was reverse transcribed with random hexamers. TCRdb re-called the immunoSEQ multiplex PCR reads with MiXCR, one entry per CDR3 protein. The sample holds roughly 150,000 distinct CDR3 sequences, roughly 95% seen once. Source material: CD4+ T cells from PBMCs. These receptor sequences come from a human donor with multiple sclerosis.

This rearrangement joins TRBV15 to TRBJ1-5; 9 nucleotides agree with TRBD1. The V gene end was trimmed by 3 bases and the J gene end by 6 bases; junction bases not matched to a gene: 9. The CDR3 contains 16 residues. CDR1 is LNHNV and CDR2 is YYDKDF in the germline V gene (reference sequence). In DNA form, the CDR3 reads TGTGCCACCAGCAGCGGAGACAGGGGGTCACGTCAGCCCCAGCATTTT. Translating gives CATSSGDRGSRQPQHF. The variable domain in full, completed from reference TRBV15 and TRBJ1-5, reads DAMVIQNPRYQVTQFGKPVTLSCSQTLNHNVMYWYQQKSSQAPKLLFHYYDKDFNNEADTPDNFQSRRPNTSFCFLDIRSPGLGDTAMYLCATSSGDRGSRQPQHFGDGTRLSIL.

The V and J genes are TRBV9 and TRBJ2-2, with TRBD2 as a possible D gene (6 bases). V dropped 3 bases and J dropped 6 bases, with 12 bases sitting between them. The CDR3 loop spans 14 amino acids. Germline CDR1 is SGDLS and CDR2 is YYNGEE. CDR3 nucleotides: TGTGCCAGCAGCGAGCGGGCTGGCGCCGGGGAGCTGTTTTTT. Encoded protein: CASSERAGAGELFF.

The rearrangement uses TRBV11-2 and TRBJ1-2, with TRBD1 as a possible D gene (5 bases). The germline V gene has CDR1 SGHAT and CDR2 FQNNGV. The CDR3 contains 14 residues. V lost 1 base to trimming and J lost 4 bases, with 10 bases between them. Written as DNA, the CDR3 is TGTGCCAGCAGCTTAGTAGCAGGGAGCTATGGCTACACCTTC. Translated: CASSLVAGSYGYTF.

The chain employs TRBV3-1 and TRBJ2-1; a weak D match, TRBD2 (5 bases). CDR3 length: 11 residues. Germline CDR1 LGHDT, CDR2 YNNKEL (reference sequence). Trimming took off 4 bases at V and 8 bases at J, with 6 bases between the two ends. Here the CDR3 reads CASSLSDEQFF. As DNA, the CDR3 is TGTGCCAGCAGCCTTAGCGATGAGCAGTTCTTC.

The chain links TRBV9 to TRBJ2-6; D not resolved. The CDR3 contains 17 residues. Per germline, CDR1 SGDLS and CDR2 YYNGEE. Between the trimmed V and J ends, which lost 0 bases and 3 bases, there was a span of 13 bases. CDR3 bases: TGTGCCAGCAGCGTAGAAGTCAGTTTAAGTGGGGCCAACGTCCTGACTTTC. Amino acids: CASSVEVSLSGANVLTF.

This clonotype was observed a few times. The genes are TRBV2 and TRBJ1-2; D gene unclear. CDR3 size: 12 residues. The V gene lost 4 bases and the J gene lost 4 bases, with 7 bases spanning the gap. Germline CDR1 is SNHLY and CDR2 is FYNNEI. The CDR3 spells CASSVEPYGYTF. In DNA, the CDR3 is TGTGCCAGCAGTGTAGAGCCCTATGGCTACACCTTC.

The chain links TRBV7-9 to TRBJ2-1; 11 bases match TRBD2. CDR3 length: 14 amino acids. CDR1 and CDR2 from the germline V gene are SEHNR and FQNEAQ (reference sequence). The J segment lost 10 bases and the V segment lost 5 bases, leaving 7 bases of the junction unmatched. The CDR3, as DNA: TGTGCCAGCAGCCGCACTAGCGGGAGCGGCGAGCAGTTCTTC. Translation: CASSRTSGSGEQFF. Variable domain in full (rest from reference TRBV7-9 and TRBJ2-1): DTGVSQNPRHKITKRGQNVTFRCDPISEHNRLYWYRQTLGQGPEFLTYFQNEAQLEKSRLLSDRFSAERPKGSFSTLEIQRTEQGDSAMYLCASSRTSGSGEQFFGPGTRLTVL.

This clonotype showed up just once. This chain uses TRBV7-9 with TRBJ2-6; TRBD1 matches at 7 bases. The CDR3 runs to 18 residues. The trim removed 5 bases at V and 0 bases at J, leaving 10 bases unmatched. Per the germline V gene, CDR1 is SEHNR and CDR2 is FQNEAQ (reference sequence). CDR3 amino acids: CASSPTGALISGANVLTF. In nucleotides, the CDR3 is TGTGCCAGCAGCCCAACAGGGGCCTTGATCTCTGGGGCCAACGTCCTGACTTTC.

The DNA of the CDR3 is TGTGCCAGCAGCTCAAATAGCGGGAGCGGTGAGCAGTTCTTC. It encodes CASSSNSGSGEQFF. The genes are TRBV7-9 and TRBJ2-1; 9 nucleotides align to TRBD2. Germline V gives CDR1 SEHNR, CDR2 FQNEAQ (reference sequence). The CDR3 extends over 14 amino acids. The junction had 7 bases not matched to a gene; V was cut back by 4 bases and J by 9 bases. The variable domain in full, with the rest retrieved from reference TRBV7-9 and TRBJ2-1, is DTGVSQNPRHKITKRGQNVTFRCDPISEHNRLYWYRQTLGQGPEFLTYFQNEAQLEKSRLLSDRFSAERPKGSFSTLEIQRTEQGDSAMYLCASSSNSGSGEQFFGPGTRLTVL.

The rearrangement joins TRBV12-5 to TRBJ2-2, with D possibly being TRBD2 (5 bases). The CDR3 runs 16 residues. CDR1 and CDR2 from the germline V gene are LGHNT and FRNRAP. V lost 7 bases and J 4 bases, leaving 19 bases between the germline ends. Here the CDR3 reads CASARPRGPSTGELFF. The CDR3 nucleotides read TGTGCTAGTGCCCGACCCAGAGGGCCAAGCACCGGGGAGCTGTTTTTT.

CDR3 DNA: TGCGCCAGCACGGGTGGTTTCACAGATACGCAGTATTTT. Protein product: CASTGGFTDTQYF. The chain employs TRBV4-1 and TRBJ2-3, with unresolved D. CDR1 and CDR2 from the germline V gene are MGHRA and YSYEKL. The V end was cut by 7 bases, the J end by 2 bases, with 10 bases between. This CDR3 has 13 amino acids.

The chain combines TRBV29-1 with TRBJ1-1; D perhaps matches TRBD1 (6 bases). The CDR3 totals 13 residues. V lost 5 bases and J 8 bases, leaving 18 bases between the germline ends. Germline CDR1 is SQVTM and CDR2 is ANQGSEA. The CDR3 region is CSVWGHPKGEAFF. The CDR3 region has the DNA TGCAGCGTTTGGGGACACCCAAAAGGGGAAGCTTTCTTT.

J is TRBJ2-7 and V is TRBV18; D is unresolved. This CDR3 has 14 residues. The germline V gene encodes CDR1 KGHSH and CDR2 LQKENI. Between the trimmed V and J ends, which lost 2 bases and 5 bases, there was a span of 13 bases. The CDR3 DNA reads TGTGCCAGCTCACCATCGGCCGCCCGGGACGAGCAGTACTTC. Protein: CASSPSAARDEQYF.

The chain couples TRBV20-1 to TRBJ1-5, with D hard to call. Germline V CDR1 and CDR2: DFQATT, SNEGSKA (reference sequence). The CDR3 contains 13 residues. V lost 5 bases, J lost 5 bases, and 13 bases lay in between. The CDR3 region has the DNA TGCAGTGCTCTAGGTGGGAGGGATCAGCCCCAGCATTTT. Amino acid sequence: CSALGGRDQPQHF.

The CDR3 loop is CASVSQGSGGYTF. CDR3 nucleotides: TGTGCCAGTGTAAGCCAGGGTTCAGGCGGCTACACCTTC. The chain uses TRBV2 and TRBJ1-2; D perhaps matches TRBD1 (5 bases). Between the trimmed V and J ends, which lost 9 bases and 8 bases, there was a span of 19 bases. Germline assignment: CDR1 SNHLY and CDR2 FYNNEI. CDR3 length: 13 residues.

The V and J genes are TRBV30 and TRBJ1-2, with 7 bases matching TRBD1. Trimming removed 2 bases from V and 3 bases from J; junction bases left unmatched: 9. Germline V gene data show CDR1 as GTSNPN and CDR2 as SVGIG (reference sequence). The CDR3 is 15 amino acids. For the CDR3, the DNA is TGTGCCTGGAGTCTCGCCCGACAGGGCGACTATGGCTACACCTTC. Residues: CAWSLARQGDYGYTF.